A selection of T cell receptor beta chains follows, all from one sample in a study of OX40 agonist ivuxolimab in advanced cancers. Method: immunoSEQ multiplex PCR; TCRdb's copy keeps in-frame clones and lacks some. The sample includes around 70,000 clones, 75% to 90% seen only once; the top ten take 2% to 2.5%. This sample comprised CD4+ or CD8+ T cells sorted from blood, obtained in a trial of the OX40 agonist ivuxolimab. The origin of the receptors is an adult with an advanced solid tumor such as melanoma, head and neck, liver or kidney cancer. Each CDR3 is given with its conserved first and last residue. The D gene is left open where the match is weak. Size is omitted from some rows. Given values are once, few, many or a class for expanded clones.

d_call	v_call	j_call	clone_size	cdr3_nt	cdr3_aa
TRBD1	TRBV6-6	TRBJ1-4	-	TGTGCCAGCAGTTACTCGGGACAGGTTAATGAAAAACTGTTTTTT	CASSYSGQVNEKLFF
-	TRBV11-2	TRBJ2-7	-	TGTGCCAGCAGCTTAGATCCAGGGGCGCTCGAGCAGTACTTC	CASSLDPGALEQYF
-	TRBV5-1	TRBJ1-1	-	TGCGCCAGCAGCTCGAAGAACACTGAAGCTTTCTTT	CASSSKNTEAFF
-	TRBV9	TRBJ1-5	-	TGTGCCAGCAGCGTAAACGTGGGGAGGGATCAGCCCCAGCATTTT	CASSVNVGRDQPQHF
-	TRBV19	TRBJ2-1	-	TGTGCCAGTAGTATTAATGAGGGCTGGGCCTACAATGAGCAGTTCTTC	CASSINEGWAYNEQFF
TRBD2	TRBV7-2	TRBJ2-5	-	TGTGCCAGCACCTTGACTAGCGGAGCCCAAGAGACCCAGTACTTC	CASTLTSGAQETQYF
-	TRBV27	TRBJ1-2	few	TGTGCCAGCAGTTTATCGAGACAGCAGCGTGGCTACACCTTC	CASSLSRQQRGYTF
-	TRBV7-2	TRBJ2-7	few	TGTGCCAGCAGCATTCAAGTTTTTGAGCAGTACTTC	CASSIQVFEQYF
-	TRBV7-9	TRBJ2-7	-	TGTGCCAGCAGCTCCGGGGCTAGCTCATTTGCGGACTACGAGCAGTACTTC	CASSSGASSFADYEQYF
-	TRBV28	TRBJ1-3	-	TGTGCCAGCAGTCCGCCGGTGCAGGCGGTCGTTGGAAACACCATATATTTT	CASSPPVQAVVGNTIYF
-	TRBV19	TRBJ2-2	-	TGTGCCAGTAGAATAGGGGGCACCGGGGAGCTGTTTTTT	CASRIGGTGELFF
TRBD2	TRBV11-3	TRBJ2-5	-	TGTGCCAGCAGTCGGACTAGCGGGAGAAGGGGAGAGACCCAGTACTTC	CASSRTSGRRGETQYF
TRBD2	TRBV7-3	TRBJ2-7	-	TGTGCCAGCAGCTTGGGACTAACGGCCGAGCAGTACTTC	CASSLGLTAEQYF
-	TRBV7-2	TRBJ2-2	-	TGTGCCAGCAGCTCCGGAAACACCGGGGAGCTGTTTTTT	CASSSGNTGELFF
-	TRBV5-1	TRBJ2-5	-	TGCGCCAGCAGCAGCCAGCCCCAAGAGACCCAGTACTTC	CASSSQPQETQYF
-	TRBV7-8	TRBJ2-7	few	TGTGCCAGCACCCCCCAGAGGGTAAGCTCCTACGAGCAGTACTTC	CASTPQRVSSYEQYF
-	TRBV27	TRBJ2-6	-	TGTGCCAGCAGGTCAGAGGGCCGGGCTGGGGCCAACGTCCTGACTTTC	CASRSEGRAGANVLTF
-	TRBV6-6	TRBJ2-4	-	TGTGCCAGCACCCCCGGCGGCCCAGCCAAAAACATTCAGTACTTC	CASTPGGPAKNIQYF
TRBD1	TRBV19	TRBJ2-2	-	TGTGCCACCTATGATCGGGCAGGGGGTCCAACCGGGGAGCTGTTTTTT	CATYDRAGGPTGELFF
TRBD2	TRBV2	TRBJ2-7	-	TGTGCCAGCACCCCGGGGACTAGCGGTTACGAGCAGTACTTC	CASTPGTSGYEQYF
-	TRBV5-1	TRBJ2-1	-	TGCGCCAGCAGCTCTTTCAATGAGCAGTTCTTC	CASSSFNEQFF
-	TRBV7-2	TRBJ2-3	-	TGTGCCAGCAGCGGATGGAGGGCAGATACGCAGTATTTT	CASSGWRADTQYF
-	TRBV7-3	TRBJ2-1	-	TGTGCCAGCAGCTTACGCGGGGCCACATACAATGAGCAGTTCTTC	CASSLRGATYNEQFF
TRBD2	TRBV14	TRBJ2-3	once	TGTGCCAGCAGCCTACTAGCGGGAGGGGCAGATACGCAGTATTTT	CASSLLAGGADTQYF
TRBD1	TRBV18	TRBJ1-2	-	TGTGCCAGCTCACCGACCGTATTAGGACAGGGGAGATTGGGGTATGGCTACACCTTC	CASSPTVLGQGRLGYGYTF
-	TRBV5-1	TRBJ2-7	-	TGCGCCAGCAGCTTGGCCCCCCACGAGCAGTACTTC	CASSLAPHEQYF
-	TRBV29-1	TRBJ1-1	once	TGCAGCGGGGCGGACAGCTCGGAAGCTTTCTTT	CSGADSSEAFF
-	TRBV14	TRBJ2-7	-	TGTGCCAGCAGCCAAGATCTAGACTACTACGAGCAGTACTTC	CASSQDLDYYEQYF
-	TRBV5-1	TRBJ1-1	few	TGCGCCAGCAGCTTGCGTCTGATGAACACTGAAGCTTTCTTT	CASSLRLMNTEAFF
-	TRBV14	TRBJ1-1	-	TGTGCCAGCAGCCAAGAGAGGTACACTGAAGCTTTCTTT	CASSQERYTEAFF
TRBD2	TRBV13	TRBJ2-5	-	TGTGCCAGCAGCTTGGGACTAGCGGGAGGGTTGGAGACCCAGTACTTC	CASSLGLAGGLETQYF
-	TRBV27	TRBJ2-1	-	TGTGCCAGCAGTTTTGGGGGAAGCTCCTACAATGAGCAGTTCTTC	CASSFGGSSYNEQFF
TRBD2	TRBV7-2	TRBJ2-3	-	TGTGCCAGCAGCTTTGGACTAGCGGGAGTGTCAGATACGCAGTATTTT	CASSFGLAGVSDTQYF
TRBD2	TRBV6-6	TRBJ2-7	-	TGTGCCAGCACCGGGACTAGCGGAAGCGAGCAGTACTTC	CASTGTSGSEQYF
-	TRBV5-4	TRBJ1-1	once	TGTGCCAGCAGCCAGGAGATGAACACTGAAGCTTTCTTT	CASSQEMNTEAFF
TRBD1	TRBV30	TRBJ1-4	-	TGTGCCTGGAGCCTGGACAGGGTGGAGAGGGCTAATGAAAAACTGTTTTTT	CAWSLDRVERANEKLFF
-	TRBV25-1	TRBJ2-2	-	TGTGCCAGCAGTGAATGGGCAGGCCGCGGGGAGCTGTTTTTT	CASSEWAGRGELFF
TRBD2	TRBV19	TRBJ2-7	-	TGTGCCAGTAGTATAGGGACTAGCGGCTTCTCCTACGAGCAGTACTTC	CASSIGTSGFSYEQYF
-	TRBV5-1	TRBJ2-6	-	TGCGCCAGCAGCTTCCCTGGCCAGGCTGGGGCCAACGTCCTGACTTTC	CASSFPGQAGANVLTF
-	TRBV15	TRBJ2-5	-	TGTGCCACCAGCAGTAATACAGGCCCGGGCGAGACCCAGTACTTC	CATSSNTGPGETQYF
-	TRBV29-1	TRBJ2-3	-	TGCAGCACTAGGGCGGTGGGCACAGATACGCAGTATTTT	CSTRAVGTDTQYF
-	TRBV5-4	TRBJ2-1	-	TGTGCCAGCAGCTTGGTATGGGGCGATGAGCAGTTCTTC	CASSLVWGDEQFF
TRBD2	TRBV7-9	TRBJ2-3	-	TGTGCCAGCAGCCCCCGGGGGGTAGCGGGAGAGGATCAGTATTTT	CASSPRGVAGEDQYF
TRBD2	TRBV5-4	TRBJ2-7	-	TGTGCCAGCAGCTTGGTGGGCGGGAGTAGGTACGAGCAGTACTTC	CASSLVGGSRYEQYF
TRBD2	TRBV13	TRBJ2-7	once	TGTGCCAGCAGCTTAACACTAGCGGTTCCCTACGAGCAGTACTTC	CASSLTLAVPYEQYF
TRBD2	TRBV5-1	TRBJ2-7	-	TGCGCCAGCAGCTTGGTGGTAGCGGGCTACGAGCAGTACTTC	CASSLVVAGYEQYF
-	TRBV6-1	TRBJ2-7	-	TGTGCCAGCAGTGAGCAGGGTTACGAGCAGTACTTC	CASSEQGYEQYF
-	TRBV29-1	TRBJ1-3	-	TGCAGCGGAGGGACCTCTGGAAACACCATATATTTT	CSGGTSGNTIYF
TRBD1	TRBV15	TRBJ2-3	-	TGTGCCACCAGCAGAGATTTCGGACAGGGCGGGGATACGCAGTATTTT	CATSRDFGQGGDTQYF
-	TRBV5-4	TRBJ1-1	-	TGTGCCAGCAGAGGAGCGGGGAACACTGAAGCTTTCTTT	CASRGAGNTEAFF
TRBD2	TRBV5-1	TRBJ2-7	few	TGCGCCAGCGCACGGGGGGAGACCTACGAGCAGTACTTC	CASARGETYEQYF
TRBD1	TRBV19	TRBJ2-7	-	TGTGCCAGTAGTATAGCCGGACAGGGAGTCGGGGAGCAGTACTTC	CASSIAGQGVGEQYF
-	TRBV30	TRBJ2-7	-	TGTGCCTGGAGCGGGGACTGGGTTTCGGGGGAGCAGTACTTC	CAWSGDWVSGEQYF
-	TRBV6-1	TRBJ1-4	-	TGTGCCAGCAGTGACCCCGTTGCAACTAATGAAAAACTGTTTTTT	CASSDPVATNEKLFF
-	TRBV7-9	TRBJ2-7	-	TGTGCCAGCAGCTTAGAGACCTCCGGCACCTACGAGCAGTACTTC	CASSLETSGTYEQYF
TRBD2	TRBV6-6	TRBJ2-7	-	TGTGCCAGCAGAAGGGGCGGGACTAGCGGCCCCTACGAGCAGTACTTC	CASRRGGTSGPYEQYF
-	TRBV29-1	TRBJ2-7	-	TGCAGCGTTGAACTCAACTCAAGCGAACAGTACTTC	CSVELNSSEQYF
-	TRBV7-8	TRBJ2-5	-	TGTGCCAGCAGCTTGGGAAGCCACTCCGAGACCCAGTACTTC	CASSLGSHSETQYF
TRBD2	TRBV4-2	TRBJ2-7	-	TGTGCCAGCAGCCAAGATAATGGGGGACTAGCGGGAGATGCTTACGAGCAGTACTTC	CASSQDNGGLAGDAYEQYF
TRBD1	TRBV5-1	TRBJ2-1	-	TGCGCCAGCAGCCCTACAGGGGGGCATGAGCAGTTCTTC	CASSPTGGHEQFF